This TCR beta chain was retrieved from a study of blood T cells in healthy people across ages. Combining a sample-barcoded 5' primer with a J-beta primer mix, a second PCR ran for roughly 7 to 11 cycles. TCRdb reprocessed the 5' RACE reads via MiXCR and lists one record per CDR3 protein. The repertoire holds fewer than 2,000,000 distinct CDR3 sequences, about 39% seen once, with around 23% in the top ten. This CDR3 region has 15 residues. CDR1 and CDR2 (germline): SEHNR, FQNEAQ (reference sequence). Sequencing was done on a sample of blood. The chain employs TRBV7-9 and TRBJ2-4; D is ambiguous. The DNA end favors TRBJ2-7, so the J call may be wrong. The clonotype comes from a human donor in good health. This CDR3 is CASSPTGSTTYEQYF. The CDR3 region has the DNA TGTGCCAGCAGCCCGACCGGATCTACAACCTACGAGCAGTACTTC.